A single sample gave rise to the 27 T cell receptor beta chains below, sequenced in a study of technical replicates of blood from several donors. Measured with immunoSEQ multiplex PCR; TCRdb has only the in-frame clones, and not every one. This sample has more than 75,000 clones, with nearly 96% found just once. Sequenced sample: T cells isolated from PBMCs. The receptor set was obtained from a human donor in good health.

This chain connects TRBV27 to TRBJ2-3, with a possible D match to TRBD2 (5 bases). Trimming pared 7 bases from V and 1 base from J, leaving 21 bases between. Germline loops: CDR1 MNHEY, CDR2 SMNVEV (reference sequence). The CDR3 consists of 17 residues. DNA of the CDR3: TGTGCCAGCACTGAGAGGGTGACGGTCTCGGGCACAGATACGCAGTATTTT. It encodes CASTERVTVSGTDTQYF.

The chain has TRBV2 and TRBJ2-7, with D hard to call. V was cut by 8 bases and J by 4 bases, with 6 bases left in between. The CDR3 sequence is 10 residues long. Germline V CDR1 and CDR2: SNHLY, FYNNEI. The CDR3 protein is CASLLYEQYF. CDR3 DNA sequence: TGTGCCAGCCTCCTATACGAGCAGTACTTC. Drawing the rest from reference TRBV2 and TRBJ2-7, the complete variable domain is EPEVTQTPSHQVTQMGQEVILRCVPISNHLYFYWYRQILGQKVEFLVSFYNNEISEKSEIFDDQFSVERPDGSNFTLKIRSTKLEDSAMYFCASLLYEQYFGPGTRLTVT.

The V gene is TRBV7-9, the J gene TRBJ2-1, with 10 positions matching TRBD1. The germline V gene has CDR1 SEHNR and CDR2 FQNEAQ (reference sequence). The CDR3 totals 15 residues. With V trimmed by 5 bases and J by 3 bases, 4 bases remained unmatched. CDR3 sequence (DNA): TGTGCCAGCAGCCAGGGACAGGGGAACTACAATGAGCAGTTCTTC. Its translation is CASSQGQGNYNEQFF. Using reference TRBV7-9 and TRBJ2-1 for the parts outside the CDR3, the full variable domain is DTGVSQNPRHKITKRGQNVTFRCDPISEHNRLYWYRQTLGQGPEFLTYFQNEAQLEKSRLLSDRFSAERPKGSFSTLEIQRTEQGDSAMYLCASSQGQGNYNEQFFGPGTRLTVL.

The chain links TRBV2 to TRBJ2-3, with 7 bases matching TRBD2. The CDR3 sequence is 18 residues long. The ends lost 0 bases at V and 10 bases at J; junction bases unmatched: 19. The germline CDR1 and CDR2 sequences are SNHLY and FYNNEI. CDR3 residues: CASSEALGVGSGGEAQYF. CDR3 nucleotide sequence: TGTGCCAGCAGTGAAGCGCTCGGTGTGGGCTCGGGGGGAGAGGCGCAGTATTTT.

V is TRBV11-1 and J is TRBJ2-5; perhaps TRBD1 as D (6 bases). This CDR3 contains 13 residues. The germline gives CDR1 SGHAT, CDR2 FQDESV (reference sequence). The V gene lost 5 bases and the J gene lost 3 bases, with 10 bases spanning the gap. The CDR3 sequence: CASSIGQKETQYF. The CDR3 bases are TGTGCCAGCAGCATTGGACAGAAAGAGACCCAGTACTTC.

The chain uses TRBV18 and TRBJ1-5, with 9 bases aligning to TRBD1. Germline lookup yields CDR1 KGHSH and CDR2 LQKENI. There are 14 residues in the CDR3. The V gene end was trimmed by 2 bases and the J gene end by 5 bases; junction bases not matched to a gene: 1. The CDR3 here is CASSPRQGDQPQHF. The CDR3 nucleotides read TGTGCCAGCTCACCAAGACAGGGGGATCAGCCCCAGCATTTT.

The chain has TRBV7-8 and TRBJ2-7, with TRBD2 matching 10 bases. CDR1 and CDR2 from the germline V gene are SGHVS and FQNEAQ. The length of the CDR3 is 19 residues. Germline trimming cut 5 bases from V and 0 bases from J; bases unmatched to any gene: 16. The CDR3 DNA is TGTGCCAGCAGCCCTTGGACTAGCGGCGTTCCAACAAGCTCCTACGAGCAGTACTTC. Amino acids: CASSPWTSGVPTSSYEQYF.

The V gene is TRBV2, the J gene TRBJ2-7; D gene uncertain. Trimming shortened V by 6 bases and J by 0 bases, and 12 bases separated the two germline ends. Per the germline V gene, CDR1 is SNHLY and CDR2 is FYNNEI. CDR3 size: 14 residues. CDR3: CASRATVGSYEQYF. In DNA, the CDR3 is TGTGCCAGCAGAGCAACGGTCGGCTCCTACGAGCAGTACTTC.

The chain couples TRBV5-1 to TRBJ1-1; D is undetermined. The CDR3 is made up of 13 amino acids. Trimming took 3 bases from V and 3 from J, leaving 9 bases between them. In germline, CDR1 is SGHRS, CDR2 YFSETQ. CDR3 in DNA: TGCGCCAGCAGCTCGAGACTGGACACTGAAGCTTTCTTT. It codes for CASSSRLDTEAFF.

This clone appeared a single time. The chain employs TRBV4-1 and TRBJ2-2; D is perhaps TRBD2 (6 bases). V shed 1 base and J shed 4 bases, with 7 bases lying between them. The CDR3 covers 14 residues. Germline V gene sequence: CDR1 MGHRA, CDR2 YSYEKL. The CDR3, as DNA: TGCGCCAGCAGCCAAGTGGGAGGCACCGGGGAGCTGTTTTTT. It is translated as CASSQVGGTGELFF.

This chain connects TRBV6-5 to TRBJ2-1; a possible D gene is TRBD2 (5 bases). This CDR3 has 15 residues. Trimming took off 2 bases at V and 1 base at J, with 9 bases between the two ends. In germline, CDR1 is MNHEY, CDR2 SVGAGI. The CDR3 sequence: CASSYNSASYNEQFF. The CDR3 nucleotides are TGTGCCAGCAGTTACAATAGCGCTTCCTACAATGAGCAGTTCTTC.

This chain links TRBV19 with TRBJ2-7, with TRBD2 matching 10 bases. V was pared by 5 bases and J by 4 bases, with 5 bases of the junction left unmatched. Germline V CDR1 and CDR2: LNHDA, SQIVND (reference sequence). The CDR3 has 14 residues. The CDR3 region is CASSLLAGPYEQYF. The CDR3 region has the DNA TGTGCCAGTAGTCTACTAGCGGGGCCTTACGAGCAGTACTTC.

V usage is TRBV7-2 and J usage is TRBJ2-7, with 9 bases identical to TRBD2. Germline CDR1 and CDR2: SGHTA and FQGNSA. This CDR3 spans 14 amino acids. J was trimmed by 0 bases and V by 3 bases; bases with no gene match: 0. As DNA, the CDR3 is TGTGCCAGCAGCTTTAGCGGGAGCTCCTACGAGCAGTACTTC. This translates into CASSFSGSSYEQYF.

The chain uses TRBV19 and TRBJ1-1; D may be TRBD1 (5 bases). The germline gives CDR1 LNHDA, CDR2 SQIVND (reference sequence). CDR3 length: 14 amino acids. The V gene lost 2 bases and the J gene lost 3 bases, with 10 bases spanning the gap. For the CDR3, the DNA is TGTGCCAGTAGTATATGGGGCGCCTACACTGAAGCTTTCTTT. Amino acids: CASSIWGAYTEAFF.

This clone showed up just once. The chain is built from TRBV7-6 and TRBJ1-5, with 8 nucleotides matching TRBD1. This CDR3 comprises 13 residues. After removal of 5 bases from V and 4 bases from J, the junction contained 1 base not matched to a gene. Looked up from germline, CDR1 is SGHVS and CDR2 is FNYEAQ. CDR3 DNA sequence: TGTGCCAGCAGCCGGACAGGGAATCAGCCCCAGCATTTT. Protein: CASSRTGNQPQHF.

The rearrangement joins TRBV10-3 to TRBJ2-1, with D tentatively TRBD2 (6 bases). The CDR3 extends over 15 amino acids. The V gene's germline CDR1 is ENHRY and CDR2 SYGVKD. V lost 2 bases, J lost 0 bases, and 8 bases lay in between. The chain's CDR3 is CAISEMGGSYNEQFF. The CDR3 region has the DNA TGTGCCATCAGTGAGATGGGGGGCTCCTACAATGAGCAGTTCTTC.

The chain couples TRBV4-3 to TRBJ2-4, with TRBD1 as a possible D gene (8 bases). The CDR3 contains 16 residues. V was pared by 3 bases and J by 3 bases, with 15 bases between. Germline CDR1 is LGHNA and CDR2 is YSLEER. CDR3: CASSHPNRGGKNIQYF. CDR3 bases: TGCGCCAGCAGCCACCCTAACAGGGGGGGCAAAAACATTCAGTACTTC.

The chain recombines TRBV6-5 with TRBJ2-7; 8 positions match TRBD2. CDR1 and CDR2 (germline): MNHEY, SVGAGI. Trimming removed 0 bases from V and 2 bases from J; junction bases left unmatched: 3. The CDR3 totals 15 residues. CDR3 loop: CASSYSAGGAYEQYF. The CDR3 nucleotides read TGTGCCAGCAGTTACTCCGCGGGGGGCGCCTACGAGCAGTACTTC.

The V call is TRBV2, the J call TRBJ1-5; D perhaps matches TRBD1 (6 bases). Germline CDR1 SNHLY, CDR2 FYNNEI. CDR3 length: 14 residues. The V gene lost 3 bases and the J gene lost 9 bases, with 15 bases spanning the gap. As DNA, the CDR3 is TGTGCCAGCAGTGAGGGGGCGGCGTCACGGCCCCAGCATTTT. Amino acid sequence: CASSEGAASRPQHF.

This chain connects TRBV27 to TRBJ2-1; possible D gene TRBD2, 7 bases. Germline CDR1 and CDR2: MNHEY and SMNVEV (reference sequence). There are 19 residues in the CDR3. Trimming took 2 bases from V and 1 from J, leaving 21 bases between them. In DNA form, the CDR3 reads TGTGCCAGCAGTTTAAAAGCCTCCGGGGGGCGAGTGTCCTACAATGAGCAGTTCTTC. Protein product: CASSLKASGGRVSYNEQFF.

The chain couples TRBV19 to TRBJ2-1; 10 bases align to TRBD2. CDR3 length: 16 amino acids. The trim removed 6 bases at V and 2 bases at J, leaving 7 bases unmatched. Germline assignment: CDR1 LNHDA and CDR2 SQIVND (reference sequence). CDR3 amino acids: CASRRELAGPYNEQFF. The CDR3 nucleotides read TGTGCCAGTAGGAGGGAACTAGCGGGGCCCTACAATGAGCAGTTCTTC. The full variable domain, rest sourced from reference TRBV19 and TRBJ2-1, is DGGITQSPKYLFRKEGQNVTLSCEQNLNHDAMYWYRQDPGQGLRLIYYSQIVNDFQKGDIAEGYSVSREKKESFPLTVTSAQKNPTAFYLCASRRELAGPYNEQFFGPGTRLTVL.

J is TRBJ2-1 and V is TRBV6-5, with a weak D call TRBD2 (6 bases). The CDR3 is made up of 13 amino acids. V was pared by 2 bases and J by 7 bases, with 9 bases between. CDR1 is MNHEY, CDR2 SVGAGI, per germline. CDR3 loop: CASSYPEGNEQFF. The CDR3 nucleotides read TGTGCCAGCAGTTACCCGGAGGGTAATGAGCAGTTCTTC.

The CDR3, as DNA: TGTGCCAGCAGTCACACTAGCGGGAGCTCCTACGAGCAGTACTTC. It translates to CASSHTSGSSYEQYF. The chain joins TRBV28 to TRBJ2-7, with 11 bases aligning to TRBD2. This CDR3 is 15 amino acids long. V lost 5 bases and J lost 0; bases outside the gene matches: 3. Germline V gives CDR1 MDHEN, CDR2 SYDVKM.

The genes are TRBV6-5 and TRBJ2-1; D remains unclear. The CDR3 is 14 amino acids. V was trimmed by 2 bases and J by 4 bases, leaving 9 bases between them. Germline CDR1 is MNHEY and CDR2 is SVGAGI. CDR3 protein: CASSYRGEYNEQFF. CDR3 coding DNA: TGTGCCAGCAGTTACAGAGGTGAATACAATGAGCAGTTCTTC.

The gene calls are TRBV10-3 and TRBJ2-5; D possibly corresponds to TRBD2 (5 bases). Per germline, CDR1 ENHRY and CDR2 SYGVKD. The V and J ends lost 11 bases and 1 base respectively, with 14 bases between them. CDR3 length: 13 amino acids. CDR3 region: CASALAFQETQYF. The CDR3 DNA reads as TGTGCCTCGGCTCTAGCTTTCCAAGAGACCCAGTACTTC.

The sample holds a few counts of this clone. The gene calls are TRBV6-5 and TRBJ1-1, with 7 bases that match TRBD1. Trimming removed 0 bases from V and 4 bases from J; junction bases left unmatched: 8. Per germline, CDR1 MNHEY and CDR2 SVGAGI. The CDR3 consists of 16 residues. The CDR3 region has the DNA TGTGCCAGCAGTTACTCCTACCGACAGGGCGGCACTGAAGCTTTCTTT. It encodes CASSYSYRQGGTEAFF.

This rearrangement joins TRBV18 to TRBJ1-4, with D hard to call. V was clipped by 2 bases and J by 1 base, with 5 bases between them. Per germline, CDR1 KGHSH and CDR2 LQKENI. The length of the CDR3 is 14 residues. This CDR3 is CASSPEITNEKLFF. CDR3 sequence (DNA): TGTGCCAGCTCACCAGAGATAACTAATGAAAAACTGTTTTTT.